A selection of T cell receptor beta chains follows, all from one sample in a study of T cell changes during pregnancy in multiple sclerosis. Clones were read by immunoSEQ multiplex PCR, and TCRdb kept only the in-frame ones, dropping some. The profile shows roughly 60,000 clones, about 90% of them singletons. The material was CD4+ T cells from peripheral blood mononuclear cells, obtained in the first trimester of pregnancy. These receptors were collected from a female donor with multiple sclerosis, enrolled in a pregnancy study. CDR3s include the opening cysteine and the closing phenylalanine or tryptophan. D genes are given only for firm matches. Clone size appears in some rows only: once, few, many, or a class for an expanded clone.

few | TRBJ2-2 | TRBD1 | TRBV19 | TGTGCCAGTAGTACTTCAGGGGGAGCGAACACCGGGGAGCTGTTTTTT | CASSTSGGANTGELFF
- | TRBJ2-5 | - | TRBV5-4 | TGTGCCAGCAGCTTGTCCAGGGGGGCTGGGGAGACCCAGTACTTC | CASSLSRGAGETQYF
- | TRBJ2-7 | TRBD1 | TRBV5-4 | TGTGCCAGCAGCCAGACAGGGGCGCCCTACGAGCAGTACTTC | CASSQTGAPYEQYF
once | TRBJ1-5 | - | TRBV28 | TGTGCCAGCAAACAAGGGGGGGAGGCCCTCAATCAGCCCCAGCATTTT | CASKQGGEALNQPQHF
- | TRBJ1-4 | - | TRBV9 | TGTGCCAGCAGCGTAGAGCGAGCTAATGAAAAACTGTTTTTT | CASSVERANEKLFF
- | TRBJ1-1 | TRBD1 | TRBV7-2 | TGTGCCAGCAGCTTAGTGGGACAGGTTGAAGCTTTCTTT | CASSLVGQVEAFF
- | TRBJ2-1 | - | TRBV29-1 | TGCAGCGTTAAGTTCCGGGAACAGTACAATGAGCAGTTCTTC | CSVKFREQYNEQFF
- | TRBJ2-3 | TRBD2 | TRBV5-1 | TGCGCCAGCAGCTTGAACCCTTCTAGCGGGGGGGATACGCAGTATTTT | CASSLNPSSGGDTQYF
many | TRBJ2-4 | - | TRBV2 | TGTGCCAGCAGCCTAGTCAAGTCCGGCGGCATTCAGTACTTC | CASSLVKSGGIQYF
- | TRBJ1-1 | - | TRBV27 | TGTGCCAGCAGATCCAATCGACAGGCCTCCACTGAAGCTTTCTTT | CASRSNRQASTEAFF
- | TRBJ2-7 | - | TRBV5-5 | TGTGCCAGCAGCTTGGTCGGGGGATCCTACGAGCAGTACTTC | CASSLVGGSYEQYF
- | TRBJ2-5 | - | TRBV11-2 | TGTGCCAGCAGCTTAAGCGAATGGACAGCCGGAAAAGAGACCCAGTACTTC | CASSLSEWTAGKETQYF
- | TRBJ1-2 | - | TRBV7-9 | TGTGCCAGCAGCCAAACAGGGATTAACTATGGCTACACCTTC | CASSQTGINYGYTF
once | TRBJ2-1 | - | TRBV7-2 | TGTGCCAGCAGCCGCGGCACAGGATCCTACAATGAGCAGTTCTTC | CASSRGTGSYNEQFF
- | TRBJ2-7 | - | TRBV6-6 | TGTGCCAGCAGCTCCGGAGGATTTTACGAGCAGTACTTC | CASSSGGFYEQYF
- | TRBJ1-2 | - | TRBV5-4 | TGTGCCAGCAGCCCCGACAGGAACTATGGCTACACCTTC | CASSPDRNYGYTF
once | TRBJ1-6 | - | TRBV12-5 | TGTGCTAGTGGTTTGGTCTCAGGGGTTTCACCCCTCCACTTT | CASGLVSGVSPLHF
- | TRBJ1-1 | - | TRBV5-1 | TGCGCCAGCAGCTTGATTCCAGGGAACACTGAAGCTTTCTTT | CASSLIPGNTEAFF
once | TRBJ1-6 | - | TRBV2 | TGTGCCAGCAGTGAAGCCTGGGGGGATTCACCCCTCCACTTT | CASSEAWGDSPLHF
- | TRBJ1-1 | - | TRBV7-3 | TGTGCCAGCAGCTTCCAGTCGAACACTGAAGCTTTCTTT | CASSFQSNTEAFF
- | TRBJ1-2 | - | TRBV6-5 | TGTGCCAGCAGTTACGGGCAGGAGGGCTATGGCTACACCTTC | CASSYGQEGYGYTF
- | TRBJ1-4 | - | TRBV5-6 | TGTGCCAGCAGCTTGGCGGGGGTGACTAATGAAAAACTGTTTTTT | CASSLAGVTNEKLFF
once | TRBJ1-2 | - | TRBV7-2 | TGTGCCAGCACCCCCCCGGGCTATGGCTACACCTTC | CASTPPGYGYTF
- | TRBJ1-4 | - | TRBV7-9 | TGTGCCAGCAGCTTAGCGGTGAGAGGGTTTTCTGAAAAACTGTTTTTT | CASSLAVRGFSEKLFF
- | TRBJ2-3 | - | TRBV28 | TGTGCCAGCAGTTTATGGCGGGGTGACGGCGGCACAGATACGCAGTATTTT | CASSLWRGDGGTDTQYF
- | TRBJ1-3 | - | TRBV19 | TGTGCCAGTATCCCCCCTGGGTCGGGACTGTTACATTCTGGAAACACCATATATTTT | CASIPPGSGLLHSGNTIYF
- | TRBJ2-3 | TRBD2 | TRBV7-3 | TGTGCCAGCAGCGAGGGACTAGCCTCAGATACGCAGTATTTT | CASSEGLASDTQYF
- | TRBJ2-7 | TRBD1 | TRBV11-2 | TGTGCCAGCAGCTTCGGGACAGGCTCCTACGAGCAGTACTTC | CASSFGTGSYEQYF
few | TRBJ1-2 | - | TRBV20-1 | TGCAGTGCACTCGAACAGCCCTTAATGCCCTTC | CSALEQPLMPF
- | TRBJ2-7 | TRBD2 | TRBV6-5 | TGTGCCAGCAGGGGAGGGTTCTCTGAATTCGGCGAGCAGTACTTC | CASRGGFSEFGEQYF
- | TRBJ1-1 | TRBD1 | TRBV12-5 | TGTGCTAGTGGTTTGGTAGGAGGGGGCTATGCTAACACTGAAGCTTTCTTT | CASGLVGGGYANTEAFF